Shown below are 20 T cell receptor beta chains from a single sample sequenced in a study of OX40 agonist ivuxolimab in advanced cancers. Here immunoSEQ multiplex PCR was the method, and the copy in TCRdb shows in-frame clones only, minus some. The table lists approximately 76,000 clones, 85% of them singletons, with about 0.6% in the top ten. This sample comprised CD4+ or CD8+ T cells sorted from blood, obtained in a trial of the OX40 agonist ivuxolimab. Every receptor here comes from an adult with an advanced solid tumor such as melanoma, head and neck, liver or kidney cancer.

The gene calls are TRBV18 and TRBJ1-5; D gene ambiguous. Per germline, CDR1 KGHSH and CDR2 LQKENI. Between the trimmed V and J ends, which lost 2 bases and 4 bases, there was a span of 6 bases. This CDR3 has 13 residues. The CDR3 DNA sequence: TGTGCCAGCTCACCAGGGCGGAATCAGCCCCAGCATTTT. This encodes CASSPGRNQPQHF.

CDR3 amino acids: CASSDKWTSGYNEQFF. CDR3 nucleotide sequence: TGCGCCAGCAGCGATAAATGGACTAGCGGCTACAATGAGCAGTTCTTC. The gene calls are TRBV4-1 and TRBJ2-1, with TRBD2 matching 10 bases. V lost 5 bases to trimming and J lost 3 bases; unmatched junction nucleotides: 7. There are 16 residues in the CDR3. CDR1 MGHRA and CDR2 YSYEKL come from the germline V gene.

This rearrangement joins TRBV5-6 to TRBJ2-7; the D is unclear. The CDR3 is 11 residues long. CDR1 is SGHDT and CDR2 is YYEEEE in the germline V gene. V was shortened by 2 bases and J by 4 bases, with 4 bases between the two germline ends. The CDR3 nucleotides read TGTGCCAGCAGCTTAACGTACGAGCAGTACTTC. Translating gives CASSLTYEQYF.

The J gene is TRBJ1-5, the V gene TRBV7-3; D unresolved. CDR1 is SGHTA and CDR2 is FQGTGA in the germline V gene. The CDR3 contains 13 residues. Trimming removed 5 bases from V and 6 bases from J, with 11 bases in between. The CDR3 here is CASSPAAGQPQHF. CDR3 nucleotide sequence: TGTGCCAGCAGCCCCGCGGCAGGTCAGCCCCAGCATTTT.

The chain recombines TRBV19 with TRBJ1-2; 9 bases agree with TRBD1. Per germline, CDR1 LNHDA and CDR2 SQIVND (reference sequence). This CDR3 spans 16 amino acids. The V gene end was trimmed by 10 bases and the J gene end by 6 bases; junction bases not matched to a gene: 18. In DNA form, the CDR3 reads TGTGCCACACTCATCGGGACAGGGAGGGGTGAAAATGGCTACACCTTC. This sequence encodes CATLIGTGRGENGYTF. Looking up the rest from reference TRBV19 and TRBJ1-2 gives the full variable domain: DGGITQSPKYLFRKEGQNVTLSCEQNLNHDAMYWYRQDPGQGLRLIYYSQIVNDFQKGDIAEGYSVSREKKESFPLTVTSAQKNPTAFYLCATLIGTGRGENGYTFGSGTRLTVV.

The chain links TRBV28 to TRBJ1-2; tentatively, D is TRBD1 (5 bases). This CDR3 has 13 residues. With 3 bases removed from V and 1 base from J, the gap between germline ends came to 6 bases. Germline V gene data show CDR1 as MDHEN and CDR2 as SYDVKM. CDR3 sequence (DNA): TGTGCCAGCAGTTTCCAGGGTAACTATGGCTACACCTTC. This gives the protein CASSFQGNYGYTF.

CDR3 residues: CASSFGQGAEQYF. In DNA form, the CDR3 reads TGTGCCAGCAGTTTCGGCCAGGGGGCCGAGCAGTACTTC. The chain joins TRBV28 to TRBJ2-7, with 8 bases aligning to TRBD1. The CDR3 extends over 13 amino acids. Losses at the gene ends were 3 bases for V and 6 bases for J; bases not matched to a gene: 4. Per the germline V gene, CDR1 is MDHEN and CDR2 is SYDVKM.

This clone showed up just once. The chain uses TRBV7-9 and TRBJ2-7, with TRBD1 as a possible D gene (5 bases). The CDR3 is made up of 15 amino acids. From germline, CDR1 is SEHNR and CDR2 FQNEAQ (reference sequence). Trimming left V 8 bases short and J 0 bases short, with 17 bases between. CDR3 loop: CASLDDSTSSYEQYF. CDR3 DNA sequence: TGTGCCAGCCTCGATGACAGTACGAGCTCCTACGAGCAGTACTTC. Based on the CDR3 plus reference TRBV7-9 and TRBJ2-7, the full variable domain is DTGVSQNPRHKITKRGQNVTFRCDPISEHNRLYWYRQTLGQGPEFLTYFQNEAQLEKSRLLSDRFSAERPKGSFSTLEIQRTEQGDSAMYLCASLDDSTSSYEQYFGPGTRLTVT.

The CDR3 loop reads CASLRGDSGNTIYF. The CDR3 DNA sequence: TGTGCCAGCCTTCGAGGGGATTCTGGAAACACCATATATTTT. J is TRBJ1-3 and V is TRBV7-9; D is possibly TRBD1 (5 bases). Trimming pared 8 bases from V and 1 base from J, leaving 12 bases between. Germline assignment: CDR1 SEHNR and CDR2 FQNEAQ (reference sequence). CDR3 length: 14 amino acids.

This clone has more than one count but fewer than ten. The rearrangement joins TRBV7-2 to TRBJ1-1; 9 bases map to TRBD1. V lost 7 bases to trimming and J lost 5 bases; unmatched junction nucleotides: 8. CDR1 and CDR2 from the germline V gene are SGHTA and FQGNSA. The CDR3 spans 14 residues. The CDR3 nucleotides are TGTGCCAGCACCCTACAGGGGGCAGGAACTGAAGCTTTCTTT. This codes for CASTLQGAGTEAFF.

In DNA form, the CDR3 reads TGTGCCAGCAGCCGAATGACAGGGAGTGGCGAAAAACTGTTTTTT. Translation gives CASSRMTGSGEKLFF. This chain uses TRBV11-2 with TRBJ1-4; 7 bases line up with TRBD1. The V gene's germline CDR1 is SGHAT and CDR2 FQNNGV. The CDR3 spans 15 residues. V dropped 5 bases and J dropped 8; count of bases not matched to a gene: 11. Based on the CDR3 plus reference TRBV11-2 and TRBJ1-4, the full variable domain is EAGVAQSPRYKIIEKRQSVAFWCNPISGHATLYWYQQILGQGPKLLIQFQNNGVVDDSQLPKDRFSAERLKGVDSTLKIQPAKLEDSAVYLCASSRMTGSGEKLFFGSGTQLSVL.

This clone has a single count. V gene TRBV7-3 combines with J gene TRBJ1-1; 8 nucleotides line up with TRBD1. Germline V gives CDR1 SGHTA, CDR2 FQGTGA. The length of the CDR3 is 14 residues. V gave up 3 bases and J gave up 3 bases; unmatched junction bases: 3. The CDR3 here is CASSFRGRDTEAFF. The CDR3 region has the DNA TGTGCCAGCAGCTTCAGGGGGCGTGACACTGAAGCTTTCTTT.

The chain couples TRBV30 to TRBJ1-6, with D perhaps matching TRBD1 (6 bases). CDR1 and CDR2 (germline): GTSNPN, SVGIG (reference sequence). Trimming took 8 bases from V and 7 from J, leaving 18 bases between them. The CDR3 is 14 amino acids. The CDR3 loop reads CARDVGGFNSPLHF. The CDR3 DNA is TGTGCCCGCGACGTAGGGGGTTTCAATTCACCCCTCCACTTT. Looking up the rest from reference TRBV30 and TRBJ1-6 gives the full variable domain: SQTIHQWPATLVQPVGSPLSLECTVEGTSNPNLYWYRQAAGRGLQLLFYSVGIGQISSEVPQNLSASRPQDRQFILSSKKLLLSDSGFYLCARDVGGFNSPLHFGNGTRLTVT.

The chain combines TRBV25-1 with TRBJ1-1; no firm D call. This CDR3 has 13 amino acids. The V end lost 4 bases, the J end lost 11 bases, and 17 bases lay between the germline ends. Germline CDR1 and CDR2: MGHDK and SYGVNS. CDR3 in DNA: TGTGCCAGCAGTGTAGCCGGATCAGACTGGGCTTTCTTT. Residues: CASSVAGSDWAFF.

Only a few counts were recorded for this clone. The CDR3 region is CASSPGQGTQPQHF. The CDR3 DNA reads as TGTGCCAGCTCACCCGGACAGGGAACTCAGCCCCAGCATTTT. This chain connects TRBV18 to TRBJ1-5; TRBD1 agrees at 8 bases. The germline gives CDR1 KGHSH, CDR2 LQKENI. The CDR3 is 14 residues long. V trimming: 3 bases; J trimming: 6 bases; junction bases outside the gene matches: 4.

The genes are TRBV5-4 and TRBJ2-5; the D gene is possibly TRBD1 (5 bases). The CDR3 is 14 residues long. Per germline, CDR1 SGHNT and CDR2 YYREEE (reference sequence). Trimming took 4 bases from V and 1 from J, leaving 11 bases between them. CDR3 region: CASSTQGTQETQYF. The CDR3 nucleotides are TGTGCCAGCAGCACGCAGGGTACCCAAGAGACCCAGTACTTC.

This chain joins TRBV4-1 and TRBJ1-1; D might be TRBD1 (5 bases). V was pared by 3 bases and J by 1 base, with 18 bases between. Germline loops: CDR1 MGHRA, CDR2 YSYEKL. There are 17 residues in the CDR3. The CDR3 nucleotides are TGCGCCAGCAGCCATTGGCACTTTCGCACAGGGAACACTGAAGCTTTCTTT. It yields the protein CASSHWHFRTGNTEAFF.

The rearrangement joins TRBV6-6 to TRBJ1-2; tentative D call: TRBD1 (5 bases). The V end was cut by 5 bases, the J end by 4 bases, with 11 bases between. Germline V gene data show CDR1 as MNHNY and CDR2 as SVGAGI (reference sequence). This CDR3 spans 13 amino acids. CDR3 protein: CASSATGIYGYTF. CDR3 nucleotides: TGTGCCAGCAGTGCCACAGGTATCTATGGCTACACCTTC.

This clone was counted once. This chain joins TRBV18 and TRBJ1-1, with no clear D. Germline CDR1 is KGHSH and CDR2 is LQKENI. Trimming shortened V by 3 bases and J by 0 bases, and 8 bases separated the two germline ends. The CDR3 sequence is 14 residues long. CDR3 coding DNA: TGTGCCAGCTCACCGAGGACGGTGAACACTGAAGCTTTCTTT. Translation: CASSPRTVNTEAFF.

On this clone itself: A read error may produce the germline difference seen at one junction end. The V and J genes are TRBV6-6 and TRBJ1-5; TRBD1 matches 7 bases. Germline CDR1 and CDR2: MNHNY and SVGAGI (reference sequence). The length of the CDR3 is 13 residues. The CDR3 nucleotides read TGTGCCAGCAGTCGACAGGGCAAGCAGCCCCAGCATTTT. Translated: CASSRQGKQPQHF.